Shown below are 16 T cell receptor beta chains from a single sample sequenced in a study of beta chain features in type 1 diabetes. These receptors have no identified antigens. Study results and limitations: For Type 1 diabetes patients, all four CD4+ subsets carried TCRB CDR3s that were moderately but significantly shorter.

The authors reverse transcribed all of the isolated RNA, so sequencing captured expressed TCRB transcripts. The table came from immunoSEQ multiplex PCR; TCRdb's copy has only in-frame clones and leaves some out. Found here are under 350,000 clones, 14% of them singletons; the top ten hold about 0.017%. Material for sequencing was naive CD4+ T cells from blood. These receptors came from a man younger than 40 with type 1 diabetes.

This clone was counted between two and nine times. This chain joins TRBV7-8 and TRBJ2-7; a weak D match, TRBD1 (6 bases). The germline V and J ends were trimmed by 5 bases and 1 base, with 12 bases remaining between them. This CDR3 spans 14 amino acids. In germline, CDR1 is SGHVS, CDR2 FQNEAQ. CDR3 amino acids: CASSNRVGSYEQYF. For the CDR3, the DNA is TGTGCCAGCAGCAACAGGGTTGGATCCTACGAGCAGTACTTC.

The rearrangement joins TRBV6-5 to TRBJ1-1, with 9 bases aligning to TRBD1. The CDR3 runs to 11 residues. Germline CDR1 MNHEY, CDR2 SVGAGI. V was clipped by 8 bases and J by 10 bases; unmatched bases: 5. In nucleotides, the CDR3 is TGTGCCAGCTCTGACAGGGGGACAGCTTTCTTT. This sequence encodes CASSDRGTAFF.

The J gene is TRBJ2-2, the V gene TRBV4-3; D possibly corresponds to TRBD2 (7 bases). CDR3 length equals 16 residues. The ends were cut back, 0 bases at V and 5 bases at J, with 13 bases in the middle. Germline V CDR1 and CDR2: LGHNA, YSLEER. Here the CDR3 DNA reads TGCGCCAGCAGCCAAGATATACAGGGAGGGACCGGGGAGCTGTTTTTT. It translates to CASSQDIQGGTGELFF.

The V and J genes are TRBV9 and TRBJ1-3; D unresolved. CDR3 length: 15 amino acids. Germline loops: CDR1 SGDLS, CDR2 YYNGEE. V was trimmed by 2 bases and J by 0 bases, leaving 9 bases between them. The CDR3 bases are TGTGCCAGCAGCGTCTTGGGCGACTCTGGAAACACCATATATTTT. Its protein product is CASSVLGDSGNTIYF.

This sequence joins TRBV5-1 and TRBJ1-2; TRBD1 aligns across 7 bases. Trimming removed 3 bases from V and 2 bases from J; junction bases left unmatched: 7. Germline V gives CDR1 SGHRS, CDR2 YFSETQ. The CDR3 consists of 15 residues. CDR3 sequence reads: CASSSPRGQNYGYTF. The DNA of the CDR3 is TGCGCCAGCAGCTCCCCGAGGGGGCAGAACTATGGCTACACCTTC.

The sample holds a few counts of this clone. The chain carries TRBV25-1 and TRBJ2-1; D is uncertain. CDR3 length equals 12 residues. Germline CDR1 and CDR2: MGHDK and SYGVNS. V lost 4 bases, J lost 6 bases, and 7 bases lay in between. The CDR3 region is CASSALLNEQFF. In DNA form, the CDR3 reads TGTGCCAGCAGTGCCCTCCTCAATGAGCAGTTCTTC. The full variable domain, in which reference TRBV25-1 and TRBJ2-1 provide the parts outside the CDR3, is EADIYQTPRYLVIGTGKKITLECSQTMGHDKMYWYQQDPGMELHLIHYSYGVNSTEKGDLSSESTVSRIRTEHFPLTLESARPSHTSQYLCASSALLNEQFFGPGTRLTVL.

This clone was observed a few times. The CDR3 loop reads CASSLMTRETQYF. The CDR3 DNA reads TGTGCCAGCAGCTTAATGACTAGAGAGACCCAGTACTTC. The chain joins TRBV7-6 to TRBJ2-5, with TRBD2 as a possible D gene (6 bases). V was clipped by 2 bases and J by 4 bases, with 8 bases between them. The CDR3 extends over 13 amino acids. Germline V gene lookup returns CDR1 SGHVS and CDR2 FNYEAQ.

This clone appeared a few times. Here the CDR3 DNA reads TGTGCCAGCAGCCAAGATATGACTAGCGGGATGTTAGATACGCAGTATTTT. This sequence encodes CASSQDMTSGMLDTQYF. This chain connects TRBV4-2 to TRBJ2-3; 11 bases fit TRBD2. Germline V gene sequence: CDR1 LGHNA, CDR2 YNFKEQ. The CDR3 is 17 residues long. V shed 0 bases and J 5 bases; nucleotides not matched to a gene: 7.

This clone was recorded a few times. The J gene is TRBJ2-2, the V gene TRBV15, with TRBD1 matching over 8 bases. J was trimmed by 5 bases and V by 3 bases; bases with no gene match: 2. There are 14 residues in the CDR3. The V gene's germline CDR1 is LNHNV and CDR2 YYDKDF (reference sequence). CDR3 loop: CATSRDRATGELFF. CDR3 coding DNA: TGTGCCACCAGCAGGGACAGGGCGACCGGGGAGCTGTTTTTT.

This clone was counted only a few times. V usage is TRBV4-2 and J usage is TRBJ2-5, with D maybe TRBD2 (5 bases). Germline V gene lookup returns CDR1 LGHNA and CDR2 YNFKEQ. With 4 bases removed from V and 1 base from J, the gap between germline ends came to 10 bases. The CDR3 covers 14 residues. The CDR3 is CASSLTLAQETQYF. CDR3 nucleotide sequence: TGTGCCAGCAGCCTAACTCTAGCCCAAGAGACCCAGTACTTC.

This rearrangement joins TRBV5-1 to TRBJ1-2, with D possibly TRBD1 on 6 matching bases. The V gene lost 4 bases and the J gene lost 6 bases, with 22 bases spanning the gap. The CDR3 has 16 amino acids. Germline V gene lookup returns CDR1 SGHRS and CDR2 YFSETQ. This chain's CDR3 is CASSPRPGGRTHGYTF. CDR3 DNA sequence: TGCGCCAGCAGCCCCCGGCCTGGGGGCAGAACGCATGGCTACACCTTC. Full variable domain (rest looked up from reference TRBV5-1 and TRBJ1-2): KAGVTQTPRYLIKTRGQQVTLSCSPISGHRSVSWYQQTPGQGLQFLFEYFSETQRNKGNFPGRFSGRQFSNSRSEMNVSTLELGDSALYLCASSPRPGGRTHGYTFGSGTRLTVV.

This clone was seen a handful of times. This chain joins TRBV7-9 and TRBJ2-7; tentatively, D is TRBD1 (6 bases). The CDR3 covers 15 residues. V was pared by 1 base and J by 2 bases, with 12 bases between. The germline V gene has CDR1 SEHNR and CDR2 FQNEAQ (reference sequence). For the CDR3, the DNA is TGTGCCAGCAGCTTAGGATCGGGACAAGCCTACGAGCAGTACTTC. It yields the protein CASSLGSGQAYEQYF.

This chain joins TRBV5-4 and TRBJ1-2, with TRBD1 matching 10 bases. After removal of 5 bases from V and 4 bases from J, the junction contained 2 bases not matched to a gene. Germline CDR1 reads SGHNT; CDR2 reads YYREEE (reference sequence). The CDR3 is made up of 13 amino acids. The CDR3 reads CASRTGGGYGYTF. Here the CDR3 DNA reads TGTGCCAGCAGGACAGGGGGCGGCTATGGCTACACCTTC. Based on the CDR3 plus reference TRBV5-4 and TRBJ1-2, the full variable domain is ETGVTQSPTHLIKTRGQQVTLRCSSQSGHNTVSWYQQALGQGPQFIFQYYREEENGRGNFPPRFSGLQFPNYSSELNVNALELDDSALYLCASRTGGGYGYTFGSGTRLTVV.

This chain connects TRBV11-3 to TRBJ2-1, with 11 bases aligning to TRBD2. The V gene end was trimmed by 3 bases and the J gene end by 5 bases; junction bases not matched to a gene: 3. Germline-derived CDR1 and CDR2 are SGHNT and YENEEA. This CDR3 is built from 15 residues. The CDR3 nucleotides read TGTGCCAGCAGCTTCGGGACTAGCGGCAACAATGAGCAGTTCTTC. Translated: CASSFGTSGNNEQFF.

This clone was observed a few times. V usage is TRBV2 and J usage is TRBJ2-7, with 9 bases matching TRBD1. The junction had 6 bases not matched to a gene; V was cut back by 8 bases and J by 4 bases. The CDR3 runs to 13 residues. From germline, CDR1 is SNHLY and CDR2 FYNNEI. CDR3: CASQGQGRYEQYF. The CDR3 nucleotides are TGTGCCAGCCAGGGACAGGGAAGGTACGAGCAGTACTTC.

The chain carries TRBV5-6 and TRBJ2-7; the D gene is possibly TRBD2 (7 bases). V gave up 0 bases and J gave up 2 bases, with 12 bases separating them. The CDR3 spans 15 residues. The germline V gene has CDR1 SGHDT and CDR2 YYEEEE. This chain's CDR3 is CASSLAGGGTYEQYF. CDR3 coding DNA: TGTGCCAGCAGCTTGGCTGGGGGGGGCACCTACGAGCAGTACTTC.